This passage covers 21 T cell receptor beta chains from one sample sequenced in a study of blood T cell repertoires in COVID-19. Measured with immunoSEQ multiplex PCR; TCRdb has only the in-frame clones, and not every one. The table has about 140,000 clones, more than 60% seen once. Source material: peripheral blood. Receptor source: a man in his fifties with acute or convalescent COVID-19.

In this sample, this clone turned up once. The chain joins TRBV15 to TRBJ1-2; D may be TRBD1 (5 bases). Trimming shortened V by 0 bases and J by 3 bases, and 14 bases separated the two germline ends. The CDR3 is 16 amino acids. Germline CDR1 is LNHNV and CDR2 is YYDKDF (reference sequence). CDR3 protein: CATSRDEGTQHYGYTF. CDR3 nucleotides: TGTGCCACCAGCAGAGATGAGGGGACTCAGCACTATGGCTACACCTTC.

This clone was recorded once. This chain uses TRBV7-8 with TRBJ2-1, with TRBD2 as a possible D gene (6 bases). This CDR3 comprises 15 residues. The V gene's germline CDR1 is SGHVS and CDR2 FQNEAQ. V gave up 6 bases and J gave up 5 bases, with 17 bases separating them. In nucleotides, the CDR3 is TGTGCCAGCAGTTTGAGCGGGCTAGCCCACAATGAGCAGTTCTTC. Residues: CASSLSGLAHNEQFF.

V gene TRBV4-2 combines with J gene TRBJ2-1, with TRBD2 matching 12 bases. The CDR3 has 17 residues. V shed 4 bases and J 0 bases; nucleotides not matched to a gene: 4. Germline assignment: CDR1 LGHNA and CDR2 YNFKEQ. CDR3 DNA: TGTGCCAGCAGCCCCGGACTAGCGGGGAGCTCCTACAATGAGCAGTTCTTC. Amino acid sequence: CASSPGLAGSSYNEQFF.

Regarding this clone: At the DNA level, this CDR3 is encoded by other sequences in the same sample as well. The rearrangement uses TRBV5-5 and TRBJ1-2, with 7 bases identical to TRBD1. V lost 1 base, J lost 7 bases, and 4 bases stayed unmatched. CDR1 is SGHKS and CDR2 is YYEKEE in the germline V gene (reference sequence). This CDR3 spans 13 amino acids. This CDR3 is CASSLTGVVGYTF. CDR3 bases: TGTGCCAGCAGCTTGACAGGGGTAGTTGGCTACACCTTC.

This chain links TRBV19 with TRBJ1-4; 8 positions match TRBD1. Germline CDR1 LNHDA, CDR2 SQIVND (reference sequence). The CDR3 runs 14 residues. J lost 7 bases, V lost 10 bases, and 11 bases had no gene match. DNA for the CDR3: TGTGCCACCCTCTCTCAGGGGGCGGGTGAAAAACTGTTTTTT. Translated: CATLSQGAGEKLFF. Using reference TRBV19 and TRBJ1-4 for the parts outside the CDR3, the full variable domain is DGGITQSPKYLFRKEGQNVTLSCEQNLNHDAMYWYRQDPGQGLRLIYYSQIVNDFQKGDIAEGYSVSREKKESFPLTVTSAQKNPTAFYLCATLSQGAGEKLFFGSGTQLSVL.

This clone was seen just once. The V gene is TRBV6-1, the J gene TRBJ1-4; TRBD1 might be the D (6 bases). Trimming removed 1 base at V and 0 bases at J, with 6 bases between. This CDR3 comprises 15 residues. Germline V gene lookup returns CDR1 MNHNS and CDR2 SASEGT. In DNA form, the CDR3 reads TGTGCCAGCAGTGAAGACAGGGCAACTAATGAAAAACTGTTTTTT. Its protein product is CASSEDRATNEKLFF.

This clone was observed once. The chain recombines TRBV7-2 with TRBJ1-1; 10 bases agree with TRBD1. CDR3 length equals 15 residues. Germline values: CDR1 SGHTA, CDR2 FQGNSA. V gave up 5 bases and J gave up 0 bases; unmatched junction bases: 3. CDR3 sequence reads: CASSKDRGVNTEAFF. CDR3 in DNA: TGTGCCAGCAGCAAGGACAGGGGGGTGAACACTGAAGCTTTCTTT.

The CDR3 sequence: CASSVVGTSGVNTQYF. The CDR3 bases are TGTGCCAGCAGCGTAGTCGGGACTAGCGGGGTAAATACGCAGTATTTT. The V and J genes are TRBV9 and TRBJ2-3; 13 positions match TRBD2. This CDR3 region has 16 residues. The J segment lost 7 bases and the V segment lost 0 bases, leaving 5 bases of the junction unmatched. Germline CDR1 reads SGDLS; CDR2 reads YYNGEE.

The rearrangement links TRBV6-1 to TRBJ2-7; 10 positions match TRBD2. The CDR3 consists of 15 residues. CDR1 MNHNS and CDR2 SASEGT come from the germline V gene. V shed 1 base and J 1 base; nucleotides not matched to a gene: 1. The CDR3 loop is CASSEETSGSYEQYF. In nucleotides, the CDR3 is TGTGCCAGCAGTGAAGAGACTAGCGGGTCCTACGAGCAGTACTTC.

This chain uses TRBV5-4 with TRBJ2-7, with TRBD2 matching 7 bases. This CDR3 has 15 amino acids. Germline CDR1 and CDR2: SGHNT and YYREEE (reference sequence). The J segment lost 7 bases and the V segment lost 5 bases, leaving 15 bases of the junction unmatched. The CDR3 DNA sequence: TGTGCCAGCAGTTGGACCAGCGGGGAAGTGGGGGAGCAGTACTTC. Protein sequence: CASSWTSGEVGEQYF.

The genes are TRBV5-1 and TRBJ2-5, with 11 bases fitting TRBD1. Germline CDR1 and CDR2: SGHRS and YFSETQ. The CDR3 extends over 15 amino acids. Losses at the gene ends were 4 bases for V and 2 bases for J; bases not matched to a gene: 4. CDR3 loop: CASSPGTGGQETQYF. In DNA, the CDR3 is TGCGCCAGCAGCCCGGGGACAGGGGGACAAGAGACCCAGTACTTC.

Written as DNA, the CDR3 is TGTGCCACCAGTGCGGGGCCCAGGGAGACCCAGTACTTC. Translation gives CATSAGPRETQYF. The V and J genes are TRBV15 and TRBJ2-5; the D gene is possibly TRBD2 (6 bases). The CDR3 consists of 13 residues. The germline gives CDR1 LNHNV, CDR2 YYDKDF (reference sequence). Trimming removed 6 bases at V and 5 bases at J, with 13 bases between.

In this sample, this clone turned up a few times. The CDR3 DNA reads as TGTGCCAGCAGCTTGGGGCGGGGCACTCATGGCTACACCTTC. This translates into CASSLGRGTHGYTF. The chain combines TRBV5-6 with TRBJ1-2; D is possibly TRBD1 (5 bases). The germline gives CDR1 SGHDT, CDR2 YYEEEE. V shed 0 bases and J shed 6 bases, with 12 bases lying between them. The length of the CDR3 is 14 residues.

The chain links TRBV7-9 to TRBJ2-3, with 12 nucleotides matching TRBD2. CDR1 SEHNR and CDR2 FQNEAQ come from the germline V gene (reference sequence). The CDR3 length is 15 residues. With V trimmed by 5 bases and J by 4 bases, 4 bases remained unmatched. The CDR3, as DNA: TGTGCCAGCAGCCGGACTAGCGGGGTAGCAGATACGCAGTATTTT. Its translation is CASSRTSGVADTQYF.

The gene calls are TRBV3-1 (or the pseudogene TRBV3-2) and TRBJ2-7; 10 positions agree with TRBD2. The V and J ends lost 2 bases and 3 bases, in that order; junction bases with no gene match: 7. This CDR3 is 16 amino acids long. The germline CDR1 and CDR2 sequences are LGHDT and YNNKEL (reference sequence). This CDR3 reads CASSQPLAGLNYEQYV. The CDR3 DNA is TGTGCCAGCAGCCAACCACTAGCGGGACTTAACTACGAGCAGTACGTC.

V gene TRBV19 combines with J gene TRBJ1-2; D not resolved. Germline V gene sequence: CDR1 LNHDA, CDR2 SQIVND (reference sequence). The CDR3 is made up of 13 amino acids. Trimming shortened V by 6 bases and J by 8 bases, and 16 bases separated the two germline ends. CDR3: CASRLDKLGGYTF. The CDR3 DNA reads TGTGCCAGTAGACTTGACAAACTTGGAGGCTACACCTTC.

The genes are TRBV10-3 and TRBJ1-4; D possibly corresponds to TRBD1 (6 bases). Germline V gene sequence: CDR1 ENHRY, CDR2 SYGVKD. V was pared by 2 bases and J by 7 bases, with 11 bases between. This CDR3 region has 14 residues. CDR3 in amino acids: CAISEPGVGEKLFF. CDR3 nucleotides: TGTGCCATCAGTGAGCCAGGGGTGGGTGAAAAACTGTTTTTT.

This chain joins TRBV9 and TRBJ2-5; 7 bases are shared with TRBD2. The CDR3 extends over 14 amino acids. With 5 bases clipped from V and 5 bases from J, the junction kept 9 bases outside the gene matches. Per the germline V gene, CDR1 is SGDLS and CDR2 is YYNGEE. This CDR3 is CASSAWGGRETQYF. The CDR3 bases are TGTGCCAGCAGTGCTTGGGGGGGTCGGGAGACCCAGTACTTC.

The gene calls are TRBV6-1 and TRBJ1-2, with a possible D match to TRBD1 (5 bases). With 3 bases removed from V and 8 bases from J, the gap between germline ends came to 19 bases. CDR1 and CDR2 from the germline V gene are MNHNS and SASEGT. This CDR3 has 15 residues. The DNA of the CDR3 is TGTGCCAGCAGTGATGATGACCCGGGGGTAGGCGGCTACACCTTC. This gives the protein CASSDDDPGVGGYTF.

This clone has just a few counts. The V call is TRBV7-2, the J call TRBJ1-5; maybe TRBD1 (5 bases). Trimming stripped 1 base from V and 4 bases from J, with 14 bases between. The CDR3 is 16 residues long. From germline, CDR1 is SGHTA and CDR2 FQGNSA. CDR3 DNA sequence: TGTGCCAGCAGCTTAGGAAGGGGCATAGGAAATCAGCCCCAGCATTTT. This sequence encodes CASSLGRGIGNQPQHF.

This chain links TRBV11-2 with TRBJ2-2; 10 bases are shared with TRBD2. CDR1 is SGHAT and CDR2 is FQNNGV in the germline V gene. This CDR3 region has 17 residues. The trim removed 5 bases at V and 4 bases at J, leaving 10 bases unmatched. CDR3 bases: TGTGCCAGCAGCCGTAGCATGAGCGGGGGGGGCACCGGGGAGCTGTTTTTT. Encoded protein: CASSRSMSGGGTGELFF.